One TCR beta chain is described in this entry. This sample is drawn from a study of blood T cells in healthy people across ages. PCR was performed a second time for about 6 to 11 cycles using a sample-barcoded 5' primer and a J-beta primer mix. TCRdb reprocessed the 5' RACE reads with MiXCR, giving one entry per CDR3 protein. The data contain about 720,000 distinct CDR3 sequences, roughly 25% of them singletons. Caucasian, healthy and from Russia, the donors were aged between 6 and 90. These sequences were also reported in another study, on T cells of mothers and their children.

Sequenced: blood. This receptor was identified in a boy aged 5-17 years in good health.

The CDR3 region is CASSPVWGASAILAKNIQYF. The CDR3 nucleotides are TGTGCCAGCAGCCCCGTGTGGGGGGCGTCAGCGATACTAGCCAAAAACATTCAGTACTTC. The rearrangement uses TRBV5-5 and TRBJ2-4; either TRBD1 or TRBD2 may fit D (6 bases each). The CDR3 is made up of 20 amino acids. With 4 bases removed from V and 0 bases from J, the gap between germline ends came to 26 bases. Per germline, CDR1 SGHKS and CDR2 YYEKEE (reference sequence). Full variable domain (rest looked up from reference TRBV5-5 and TRBJ2-4): DAGVTQSPTHLIKTRGQQVTLRCSPISGHKSVSWYQQVLGQGPQFIFQYYEKEERGRGNFPDRFSARQFPNYSSELNVNALLLGDSALYLCASSPVWGASAILAKNIQYFGAGTRLSVL.